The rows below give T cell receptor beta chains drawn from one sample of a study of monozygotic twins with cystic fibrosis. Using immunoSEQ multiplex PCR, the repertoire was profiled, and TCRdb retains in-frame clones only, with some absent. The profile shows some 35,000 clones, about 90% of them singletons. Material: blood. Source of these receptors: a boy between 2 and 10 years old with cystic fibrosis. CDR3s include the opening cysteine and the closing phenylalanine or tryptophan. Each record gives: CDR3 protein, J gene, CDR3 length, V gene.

CDR3: CASSLTVRTGELFF
J: TRBJ2-2
length: 14
V: TRBV11-2

CDR3: CASSLVPSGQGTEAFF
J: TRBJ1-1
length: 16
V: TRBV5-1

CDR3: CAISAQGNTEAFF
J: TRBJ1-1
length: 13
V: TRBV10-3

CDR3: CASSFLGADTEAFF
J: TRBJ1-1
length: 14
V: TRBV11-1

CDR3: CASSPPGTFQETQYF
J: TRBJ2-5
length: 15
V: TRBV11-2

CDR3: CASHLQVKGTEAFF
J: TRBJ1-1
length: 14
V: TRBV2

CDR3: CAISGIQEHEQYF
J: TRBJ2-7
length: 13
V: TRBV10-3

CDR3: CASSLASGGKQYF
J: TRBJ2-7
length: 13
V: TRBV27

CDR3: CASSQDLGLAGNTEAFF
J: TRBJ1-1
length: 17
V: TRBV4-1

CDR3: CASSPASDTYGYTF
J: TRBJ1-2
length: 14
V: TRBV18

CDR3: CASSVDVGADEQYF
J: TRBJ2-7
length: 14
V: TRBV9

CDR3: CASSLAGGSNYGYTF
J: TRBJ1-2
length: 15
V: TRBV5-6

CDR3: CASSLGWVVGQRYEQYF
J: TRBJ2-7
length: 17
V: TRBV5-1

CDR3: CAISAEHSNQPQHF
J: TRBJ1-5
length: 14
V: TRBV10-3

CDR3: CASSFSAGELFF
J: TRBJ2-2
length: 12
V: TRBV11-2